A single sample is the source of the 21 T cell receptor beta chains below, sequenced in a study of shared clonotypes between healthy human individuals. The protocol was immunoSEQ multiplex PCR, while the TCRdb copy is restricted to in-frame clones and leaves out a portion. The sample holds about 1 million clones; around 74% are singletons and the top ten take approximately 1.5%. Sequenced input: memory CD4+ T cells sorted from blood. Subset here: CD45RA-negative fraction. The receptors derive from a young man in good health.

Notes on this clone: A read error may produce the germline difference seen at one junction end. The chain is built from TRBV7-7 and TRBJ2-1; maybe TRBD1 (6 bases). Germline V gene data show CDR1 as SSHAT and CDR2 as FNYEAQ (reference sequence). The CDR3 spans 19 residues. The CDR3 here is CASSFKGEALAVIYNEQFF. In nucleotides, the CDR3 is TGTGCTAGCAGCTTTAAGGGGGAAGCTCTAGCCGTAATCTACAATGAGCAGTTCTTC.

J is TRBJ2-7 and V is TRBV2, with TRBD2 matching over 7 bases. The CDR3 length is 15 residues. The junction had 15 bases not matched to a gene; V was cut back by 10 bases and J by 3 bases. The germline V gene encodes CDR1 SNHLY and CDR2 FYNNEI. The DNA of the CDR3 is TGTGCCACCTCACAAGGCGGGAGTGGTAGCTACGAGCAGTACTTC. Translation: CATSQGGSGSYEQYF. The whole variable domain, filled in from reference TRBV2 and TRBJ2-7, reads EPEVTQTPSHQVTQMGQEVILRCVPISNHLYFYWYRQILGQKVEFLVSFYNNEISEKSEIFDDQFSVERPDGSNFTLKIRSTKLEDSAMYFCATSQGGSGSYEQYFGPGTRLTVT.

The chain employs TRBV19 and TRBJ2-5, with 11 nucleotides matching TRBD2. Germline lookup yields CDR1 LNHDA and CDR2 SQIVND (reference sequence). The CDR3 loop spans 16 amino acids. V shed 1 base and J 0 bases; nucleotides not matched to a gene: 1. The DNA for the CDR3 is TGTGCCAGTAGTATAGGACTAGCGGGGAACCAAGAGACCCAGTACTTC. This encodes CASSIGLAGNQETQYF.

The V gene is TRBV7-2, the J gene TRBJ1-5, with TRBD1 as a possible D gene (6 bases). The V gene's germline CDR1 is SGHTA and CDR2 FQGNSA. Trimming left V 4 bases short and J 3 bases short, with 10 bases between. The CDR3 spans 14 residues. In DNA, the CDR3 is TGTGCCAGCAGCTACAGGGAGAACAATCAGCCCCAGCATTTT. It encodes CASSYRENNQPQHF.

As to this clone: This may come from a read error, since a much larger clone is one base off. This rearrangement joins TRBV5-1 to TRBJ1-6; D is unclear. CDR3 size: 14 residues. CDR1 is SGHRS, CDR2 YFSETQ, per germline. CDR3 amino acids: CASSLSGSNLPLHF. The CDR3 DNA sequence: TGCGCCAGCAGCTTGTCAGGAAGCAATTTACCCCTCCACTTT.

Only a few counts were recorded for this clone. CDR3 sequence (DNA): TGTGCCAGCAGTTTTTATCTACAGAACACTGAAGCTTTCTTT. Translation gives CASSFYLQNTEAFF. V and J are TRBV28 and TRBJ1-1; D remains ambiguous. This CDR3 has 14 residues. The ends were cut back, 3 bases at V and 1 base at J, with 9 bases in the middle. Germline CDR1 is MDHEN and CDR2 is SYDVKM.

The CDR3 reads CASSQVGTSYNEQFF. The CDR3 DNA is TGCGCCAGCAGCCAAGTTGGGACTAGCTACAATGAGCAGTTCTTC. The chain links TRBV4-1 to TRBJ2-1; 8 positions match TRBD2. This CDR3 spans 15 amino acids. Germline CDR1 reads MGHRA; CDR2 reads YSYEKL. Unmatched junction bases numbered 2, after V lost 1 base and J lost 3 bases.

V is TRBV27 and J is TRBJ1-1, with D uncertain. Germline V gene data show CDR1 as MNHEY and CDR2 as SMNVEV (reference sequence). There are 15 residues in the CDR3. The V end was cut by 5 bases, the J end by 2 bases, with 15 bases between. The CDR3 DNA reads TGTGCCAGCAGTCATTACCCCGACTTAAACACTGAAGCTTTCTTT. Translating gives CASSHYPDLNTEAFF.

V usage is TRBV15 and J usage is TRBJ2-3; 9 bases align to TRBD2. The germline V gene encodes CDR1 LNHNV and CDR2 YYDKDF (reference sequence). This CDR3 contains 16 residues. V lost 5 bases to trimming and J lost 2 bases; unmatched junction nucleotides: 8. The chain's CDR3 is CATSAQAGGLTDTQYF. The DNA for the CDR3 is TGTGCCACCAGCGCTCAGGCGGGAGGGCTCACAGATACGCAGTATTTT.

The rearrangement uses TRBV19 and TRBJ2-7; TRBD1 matches 9 bases. CDR3 length: 16 residues. V shed 5 bases and J 5 bases; nucleotides not matched to a gene: 13. Germline CDR1 reads LNHDA; CDR2 reads SQIVND (reference sequence). The CDR3 sequence: CASSHTGTGKLHEQYF. For the CDR3, the DNA is TGTGCCAGTAGTCACACAGGGACAGGGAAACTCCACGAGCAGTACTTC.

The rearrangement joins TRBV7-2 to TRBJ1-6, with TRBD1 matching over 9 bases. Germline CDR1 SGHTA, CDR2 FQGNSA. This CDR3 contains 14 residues. V was clipped by 5 bases and J by 10 bases; unmatched bases: 6. CDR3 bases: TGTGCCAGCAGCGACGGACAGGGGATCTCACCCCTCCACTTT. Residues: CASSDGQGISPLHF.

This chain connects TRBV7-9 to TRBJ1-3; D might be TRBD1 (6 bases). The CDR3 spans 14 residues. The germline V gene encodes CDR1 SEHNR and CDR2 FQNEAQ (reference sequence). V was shortened by 3 bases and J by 4 bases, with 10 bases between the two germline ends. The chain's CDR3 is CASSFETGGNTIYF. CDR3 DNA sequence: TGTGCCAGCAGCTTCGAAACAGGGGGAAACACCATATATTTT.

The chain is built from TRBV7-9 and TRBJ2-3; TRBD1 might be the D (5 bases). Germline CDR1 and CDR2: SEHNR and FQNEAQ (reference sequence). The V and J ends lost 3 bases and 4 bases respectively, with 20 bases between them. This CDR3 region has 17 residues. CDR3 DNA sequence: TGTGCCAGCAGCTTTCCTGGAAGGGGATCTCTCGCAGATACGCAGTATTTT. This encodes CASSFPGRGSLADTQYF.

The chain couples TRBV28 to TRBJ1-6, with D tentatively TRBD1 (5 bases). CDR1 is MDHEN, CDR2 SYDVKM, per germline. Trimming shortened V by 8 bases and J by 4 bases, and 15 bases separated the two germline ends. This CDR3 has 15 amino acids. CDR3 loop: CASHPPTVYNSPLHF. In DNA, the CDR3 is TGTGCCAGCCATCCTCCGACAGTTTATAATTCACCCCTCCACTTT.

The chain joins TRBV5-1 to TRBJ2-5; 9 bases fit TRBD2. V lost 0 bases and J lost 2; bases outside the gene matches: 5. Germline assignment: CDR1 SGHRS and CDR2 YFSETQ. CDR3 length: 16 residues. The CDR3 loop reads CASSLAAGGKQETQYF. The DNA of the CDR3 is TGCGCCAGCAGCTTGGCAGCGGGGGGAAAACAAGAGACCCAGTACTTC.

This clone turned up a few times. V is TRBV5-1 and J is TRBJ1-1; D gene ambiguous. There are 17 residues in the CDR3. Trimming removed 5 bases at V and 1 base at J, with 21 bases between. Germline lookup yields CDR1 SGHRS and CDR2 YFSETQ. DNA for the CDR3: TGCGCCAGCAGTATCGGACTTCGCCCCTACACGAACACTGAAGCTTTCTTT. It encodes CASSIGLRPYTNTEAFF.

Notes on this clone: This sample also contains other DNA sequences that code for the same CDR3. The chain combines TRBV20-1 with TRBJ2-4; no firm D call. From germline, CDR1 is DFQATT and CDR2 SNEGSKA (reference sequence). V shed 3 bases and J shed 7 bases, with 7 bases lying between them. The CDR3 has 11 residues. The CDR3 region is CSASPENIQYF. Here the CDR3 DNA reads TGCAGTGCTAGTCCTGAGAACATTCAGTACTTC.

To note about this clone: A far larger clone is one nucleotide away, so this likely arose from a read error. The sample has other DNA sequences that encode this CDR3 too. The genes are TRBV7-2 and TRBJ2-5; D unclear. Trimming took 4 bases from V and 1 from J, leaving 7 bases between them. CDR3 size: 13 residues. Germline V lookup: CDR1 SGHTA, CDR2 FQGNSA. The CDR3 is CASSYRVQETQYF. CDR3 nucleotide sequence: TGTGCCAGCAGCTACAGAGTCCAAGAGACCCAGTACTTC. Based on the CDR3 plus reference TRBV7-2 and TRBJ2-5, the full variable domain is GAGVSQSPSNKVTEKGKDVELRCDPISGHTALYWYRQSLGQGLEFLIYFQGNSAPDKSGLPSDRFSAERTGGSVSTLTIQRTQQEDSAVYLCASSYRVQETQYFGPGTRLLVL.

The genes are TRBV28 and TRBJ2-1; the match to TRBD1 covers 11 bases. V was pared by 6 bases and J by 12 bases, with 16 bases of the junction left unmatched. CDR3 size: 16 residues. Germline values: CDR1 MDHEN, CDR2 SYDVKM. The CDR3 region has the DNA TGTGCCAGCAGCAGGAACGCGGGGACAGGGGGTCCCCTGCAGTTCTTC. Protein product: CASSRNAGTGGPLQFF.

With regard to this clone: The same CDR3 can be traced to other DNA sequences in this sample. The rearrangement uses TRBV18 and TRBJ1-5, with 7 bases lining up with TRBD1. This CDR3 contains 14 residues. Trimming took 3 bases from V and 1 from J; bases not matched to a gene: 0. Per germline, CDR1 KGHSH and CDR2 LQKENI. Here the CDR3 DNA reads TGTGCCAGCTCACCGGGACAGAGCAATCAGCCCCAGCATTTT. Translated, it gives CASSPGQSNQPQHF.

CDR3 sequence: CAISESGAAFYNEQFF. The CDR3 DNA reads TGTGCCATCAGTGAGTCGGGCGCAGCCTTCTACAATGAGCAGTTCTTC. The rearrangement joins TRBV10-3 to TRBJ2-1, with D unresolved. The ends were cut back, 0 bases at V and 3 bases at J, with 12 bases in the middle. The germline gives CDR1 ENHRY, CDR2 SYGVKD. CDR3 length: 16 amino acids.